This passage covers 10 T cell receptor beta chains from one sample sequenced in a study of OX40 agonist ivuxolimab in advanced cancers. Some clones are missing from TCRdb's copy, which holds only in-frame ones; the method was immunoSEQ multiplex PCR. The data show 70,000 to 80,000 clones, approximately 90% seen once. This specimen was CD4+ or CD8+ T cells sorted from blood, taken in a trial of the OX40 agonist ivuxolimab. These receptors were taken from an adult with an advanced solid tumor such as melanoma, head and neck, liver or kidney cancer.

The rearrangement joins TRBV11-2 to TRBJ2-3, with D possibly matching TRBD1 (6 bases). From germline, CDR1 is SGHAT and CDR2 FQNNGV. The CDR3 is 16 residues long. The V end lost 6 bases, the J end lost 2 bases, and 18 bases lay between the germline ends. The CDR3 protein is CASSLYRQEHTDTQYF. DNA for the CDR3: TGTGCCAGCAGTCTCTATCGACAGGAGCACACAGATACGCAGTATTTT.

The chain uses TRBV13 and TRBJ2-3, with 7 bases that match TRBD1. Germline assignment: CDR1 PRHDT and CDR2 FYEKMQ (reference sequence). Trimming at V came to 4 bases and at J to 1 base, leaving 5 bases not matched to a gene. The CDR3 is 15 amino acids. CDR3 residues: CASSSRDRGTDTQYF. The CDR3 DNA sequence: TGTGCCAGCAGCTCCCGGGACAGAGGCACAGATACGCAGTATTTT. The entire variable domain, with the rest obtained from reference TRBV13 and TRBJ2-3, is as follows: AAGVIQSPRHLIKEKRETATLKCYPIPRHDTVYWYQQGPGQDPQFLISFYEKMQSDKGSIPDRFSAQQFSDYHSELNMSSLELGDSALYFCASSSRDRGTDTQYFGPGTRLTVL.

The chain uses TRBV29-1 and TRBJ1-5; no clear D. CDR3 size: 12 residues. CDR1 and CDR2 from the germline V gene are SQVTM and ANQGSEA. The germline V and J ends were trimmed by 4 bases and 2 bases, with 6 bases remaining between them. The CDR3 sequence is CSVVYGNQPQHF. CDR3 bases: TGCAGCGTTGTGTATGGCAATCAGCCCCAGCATTTT. The entire variable domain, with the rest obtained from reference TRBV29-1 and TRBJ1-5, is as follows: SAVISQKPSRDICQRGTSLTIQCQVDSQVTMMFWYRQQPGQSLTLIATANQGSEATYESGFVIDKFPISRPNLTFSTLTVSNMSPEDSSIYLCSVVYGNQPQHFGDGTRLSIL.

The rearrangement joins TRBV13 to TRBJ1-1, with a possible D match to TRBD1 (5 bases). Germline values: CDR1 PRHDT, CDR2 FYEKMQ (reference sequence). CDR3 length equals 13 residues. V gave up 5 bases and J gave up 9 bases, with 16 bases separating them. Here the CDR3 reads CASSKSGPNKAFF. In nucleotides, the CDR3 is TGTGCCAGCAGCAAGTCGGGACCAAATAAAGCTTTCTTT.

This chain links TRBV12-5 with TRBJ2-2; 9 bases line up with TRBD1. The V gene end was trimmed by 6 bases and the J gene end by 6 bases; junction bases not matched to a gene: 11. Germline V lookup: CDR1 LGHNT, CDR2 FRNRAP. This CDR3 contains 16 residues. The DNA of the CDR3 is TGTGCTAGTGGGGATGACAGACAGGGGGGATCCGGGGAGCTGTTTTTT. This codes for CASGDDRQGGSGELFF. Drawing the rest from reference TRBV12-5 and TRBJ2-2, the complete variable domain is DARVTQTPRHKVTEMGQEVTMRCQPILGHNTVFWYRQTMMQGLELLAYFRNRAPLDDSGMPKDRFSAEMPDATLATLKIQPSEPRDSAVYFCASGDDRQGGSGELFFGEGSRLTVL.

The chain couples TRBV9 to TRBJ1-1, with D possibly being TRBD1 (6 bases). This CDR3 has 14 amino acids. CDR1 is SGDLS, CDR2 YYNGEE, per germline. Between the trimmed V and J ends, which lost 0 bases and 5 bases, there was a span of 11 bases. This chain's CDR3 is CASSVGGARTEAFF. DNA of the CDR3: TGTGCCAGCAGCGTAGGGGGGGCTAGGACTGAAGCTTTCTTT. Full variable domain (outside the CDR3, taken from reference TRBV9 and TRBJ1-1): DSGVTQTPKHLITATGQRVTLRCSPRSGDLSVYWYQQSLDQGLQFLIQYYNGEERAKGNILERFSAQQFPDLHSELNLSSLELGDSALYFCASSVGGARTEAFFGQGTRLTVV.

The CDR3 here is CASTEGRDGPYEQYF. In DNA form, the CDR3 reads TGTGCCAGCACCGAGGGCCGGGATGGTCCCTACGAGCAGTACTTC. The rearrangement links TRBV2 to TRBJ2-7; possible D gene TRBD2, 5 bases. V was cut by 7 bases and J by 2 bases, with 18 bases left in between. Germline V CDR1 and CDR2: SNHLY, FYNNEI. This CDR3 contains 15 residues.

This chain joins TRBV2 and TRBJ2-3; D gene uncertain. V was shortened by 11 bases and J by 1 base, with 19 bases between the two germline ends. The CDR3 is 15 residues long. Germline V gives CDR1 SNHLY, CDR2 FYNNEI. The CDR3 loop reads CAGEEEGFGTDTQYF. The CDR3 coding sequence is TGTGCCGGCGAAGAGGAAGGATTTGGCACAGATACGCAGTATTTT.

The genes are TRBV18 and TRBJ2-1; 10 bases agree with TRBD2. The CDR3 is 16 residues long. The V and J ends lost 3 bases and 8 bases, in that order; junction bases with no gene match: 10. The germline V gene has CDR1 KGHSH and CDR2 LQKENI. The CDR3 DNA reads TGTGCCAGCTCACCCCTATCCCTAGCGGGAGTCGATGAGCAGTTCTTC. Amino acid sequence: CASSPLSLAGVDEQFF.

The V gene is TRBV29-1, the J gene TRBJ1-3, with no clear D. V dropped 4 bases and J dropped 1 base, with 8 bases sitting between them. The CDR3 consists of 13 residues. The V gene's germline CDR1 is SQVTM and CDR2 ANQGSEA. The CDR3 DNA reads as TGCAGCGTTGCCCGGGAGTCTGGAAACACCATATATTTT. This encodes CSVARESGNTIYF.